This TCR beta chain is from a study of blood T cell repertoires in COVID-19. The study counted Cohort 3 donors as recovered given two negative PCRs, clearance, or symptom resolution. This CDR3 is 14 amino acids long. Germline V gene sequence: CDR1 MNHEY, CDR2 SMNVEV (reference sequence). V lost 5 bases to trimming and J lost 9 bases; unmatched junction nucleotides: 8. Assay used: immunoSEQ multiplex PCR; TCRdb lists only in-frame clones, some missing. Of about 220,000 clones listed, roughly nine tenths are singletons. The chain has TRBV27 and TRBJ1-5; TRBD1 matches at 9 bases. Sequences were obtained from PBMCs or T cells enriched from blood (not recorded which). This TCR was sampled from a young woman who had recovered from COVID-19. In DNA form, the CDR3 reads TGTGCCAGCAGTACAGGGACAGGGTCTCGGCCCCAGCATTTT. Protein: CASSTGTGSRPQHF.